This TCR beta chain was found in a study of beta chain features in type 1 diabetes. Study results and caveats: Across all four CD4+ subsets, people with type 1 diabetes showed modestly shorter TCRB CDR3s.

Each of the CD4+ naive, central memory, regulatory and stem cell-like memory populations was sorted via CD45RO/CCR7/CD25/CD127/CD95/CD27. The entirety of the isolated RNA underwent reverse transcription, so expressed TCRB transcripts were sequenced. Data came from immunoSEQ multiplex PCR; TCRdb stores just in-frame clones and leaves some out. The table records roughly 150,000 clones, roughly 7.1% of them present only once. Points on this clone: What it binds is not known.

CDR1 and CDR2 from the germline V gene are SNHLY and FYNNEI. The J segment lost 4 bases and the V segment lost 7 bases, leaving 9 bases of the junction unmatched. The CDR3 consists of 14 residues. The source material was central memory CD4+ T cells from blood. This chain uses TRBV2 with TRBJ1-1; 7 bases map to TRBD1. The TCR originated in a woman in her 40s with type 1 diabetes. CDR3 sequence (DNA): TGTGCCAGCATCAGGACAGGTTCGGGCACTGAAGCTTTCTTT. Its translation is CASIRTGSGTEAFF.